This record covers a single TCR beta chain. Its antigen is unidentified. The entry originates in a study of T cell responses to AZD1222 COVID-19 vaccine. In the study overall: Combined were second doses at about 4 or about 12 weeks. Overall study results and limits: None of the repertoires were sampled until the peak T cell response had passed. Reportedly, nearly half the spike-specific TCRs target unmutated variant regions.

Germline CDR1 is LNHNV and CDR2 is YYDKDF (reference sequence). V lost 0 bases and J lost 6, with 11 bases in between. The CDR3 sequence is 14 residues long. Generated by immunoSEQ multiplex PCR, the TCRdb table keeps only in-frame clones and is missing some. The sample carries some 150,000 clones, about nine tenths recorded once. The chain couples TRBV15 to TRBJ1-2, with D unresolved. This clonotype was sampled from an adult in good health. The starting material was peripheral blood, obtained on day 0 of AZD1222 vaccination. The CDR3 here is CATSRDLAVHGYTF. CDR3 DNA: TGTGCCACCAGCAGAGATTTGGCAGTTCATGGCTACACCTTC.